The source of this T cell receptor (beta chain) is a study of CD8 T cells in Susac syndrome. Notes on the study in general: Individuals included in the TCR sequencing and HLA analysis were acknowledged by the study to be relatively few in number.

To note about this clonotype: The antigen is not known.

The RNA input was about 0.5 to 1 ug, and it was reverse transcribed with random hexamers. Across 54 Vbeta and 13 Jbeta, immunoSEQ multiplex PCR amplified TCR beta CDR3. MiXCR was run by TCRdb on the immunoSEQ multiplex PCR reads, yielding one entry per CDR3 protein. The top ten hold around 0.07% of the sample, which has fewer than 350,000 distinct CDR3 sequences, 92% seen once. Patients with stable or active relapsing-remitting disease, all of them treatment-naive, made up the multiple sclerosis controls. TEMRA cells were FACS-enriched, while CD8+ and CD4+ T cells were negatively isolated. The sequenced sample was CD4+ T cells from PBMCs. The sequence came from a human donor with multiple sclerosis.

CDR3 nucleotide sequence: TGTGCCAGCAGCTTAGTAGTCGCAGCCACAGATACGCAGTATTTT. Its translation: CASSLVVAATDTQYF. The V and J genes are TRBV11-2 and TRBJ2-3; D gene unclear. The length of the CDR3 is 15 residues. V gave up 1 base and J gave up 2 bases, with 10 bases separating them. Per the germline V gene, CDR1 is SGHAT and CDR2 is FQNNGV. Filled out from reference TRBV11-2 and TRBJ2-3, the complete variable domain reads EAGVAQSPRYKIIEKRQSVAFWCNPISGHATLYWYQQILGQGPKLLIQFQNNGVVDDSQLPKDRFSAERLKGVDSTLKIQPAKLEDSAVYLCASSLVVAATDTQYFGPGTRLTVL.